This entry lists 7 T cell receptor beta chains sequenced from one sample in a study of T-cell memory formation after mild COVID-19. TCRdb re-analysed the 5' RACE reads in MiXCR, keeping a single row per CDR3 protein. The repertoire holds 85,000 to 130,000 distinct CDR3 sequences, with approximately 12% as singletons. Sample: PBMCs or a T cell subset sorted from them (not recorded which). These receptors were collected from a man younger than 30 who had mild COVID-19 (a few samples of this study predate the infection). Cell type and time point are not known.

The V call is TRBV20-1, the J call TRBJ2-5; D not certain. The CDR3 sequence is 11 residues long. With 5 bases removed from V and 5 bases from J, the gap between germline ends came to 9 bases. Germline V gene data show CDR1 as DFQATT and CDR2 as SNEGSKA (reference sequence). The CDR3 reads CSASRAETQYF. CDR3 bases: TGCAGTGCTTCAAGAGCCGAGACCCAGTACTTC.

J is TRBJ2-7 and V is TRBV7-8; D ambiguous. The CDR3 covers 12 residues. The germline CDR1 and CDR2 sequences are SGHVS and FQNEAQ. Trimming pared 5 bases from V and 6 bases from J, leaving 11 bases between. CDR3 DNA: TGTGCCAGCAGCCGAGGCGGCGCCGAGCAGTACGTC. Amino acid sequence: CASSRGGAEQYV.

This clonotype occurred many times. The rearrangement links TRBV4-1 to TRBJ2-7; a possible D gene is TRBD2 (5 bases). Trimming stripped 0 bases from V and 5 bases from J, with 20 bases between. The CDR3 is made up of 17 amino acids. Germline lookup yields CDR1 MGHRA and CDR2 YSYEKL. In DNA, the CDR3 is TGCGCCAGCAGCCAAGACGCTATGATGACGGGGTCCAACGAGCAGTACGTC. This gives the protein CASSQDAMMTGSNEQYV.

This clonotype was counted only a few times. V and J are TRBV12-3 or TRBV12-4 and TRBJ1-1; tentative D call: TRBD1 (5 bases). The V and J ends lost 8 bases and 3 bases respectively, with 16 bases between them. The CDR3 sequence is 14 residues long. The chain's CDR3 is CASGASKGHTEAFF. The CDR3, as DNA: TGTGCCAGCGGGGCGTCAAAAGGGCACACTGAAGCTTTCTTT.

As DNA, the CDR3 is TGTGCCAGCAGAACCGGGGGGCTGGAGACCCAGTACTTC. Protein: CASRTGGLETQYF. The chain links TRBV7-9 to TRBJ2-5; possible D gene TRBD2, 7 bases. V was cut by 6 bases and J by 5 bases, with 13 bases left in between. Germline-derived CDR1 and CDR2 are SEHNR and FQNEAQ (reference sequence). The CDR3 runs 13 residues. Based on the CDR3 plus reference TRBV7-9 and TRBJ2-5, the full variable domain is DTGVSQNPRHKITKRGQNVTFRCDPISEHNRLYWYRQTLGQGPEFLTYFQNEAQLEKSRLLSDRFSAERPKGSFSTLEIQRTEQGDSAMYLCASRTGGLETQYFGPGTRLLVL.

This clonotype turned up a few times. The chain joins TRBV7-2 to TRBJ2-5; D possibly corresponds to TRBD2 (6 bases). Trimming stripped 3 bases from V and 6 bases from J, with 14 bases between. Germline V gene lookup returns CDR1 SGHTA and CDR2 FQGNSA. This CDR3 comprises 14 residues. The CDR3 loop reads CASSLEGPAKTQYF. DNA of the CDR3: TGTGCCAGCAGCTTGGAGGGGCCGGCGAAGACCCAGTACTTC.

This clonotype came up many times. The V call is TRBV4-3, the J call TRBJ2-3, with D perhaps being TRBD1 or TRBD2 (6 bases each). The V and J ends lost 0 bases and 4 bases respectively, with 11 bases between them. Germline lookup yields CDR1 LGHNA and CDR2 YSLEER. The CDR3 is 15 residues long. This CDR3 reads CASSQDYRGPDTQYF. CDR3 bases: TGCGCCAGCAGCCAAGATTATCGGGGGCCAGATACGCAGTATTTT.